A selection of T cell receptor beta chains follows, all from one sample in a study of shared clonotypes between healthy human individuals. Using immunoSEQ multiplex PCR, the repertoire was profiled, and TCRdb retains in-frame clones only, with some absent. The sample comprises roughly 76,000 clones, 60% to 70% of which are singletons, and over 50% rests with the top ten. Sequencing was carried out using memory CD8+ T cells sorted from blood. The receptors derive from a man aged 25-45 years in good health. CDR3s include the opening cysteine and the closing phenylalanine or tryptophan. D genes are given only for firm matches. The size field is filled for only some rows; it gives once, few, many or a size class.

TRBD2	.	TRBV9	TRBJ2-3	TGTGCCAGCAGCAGTAGCGGGGGGGCCACAGATACGCAGTATTTT	CASSSSGGATDTQYF
TRBD2	.	TRBV25-1	TRBJ2-5	TGTGCCAGCAGTGAATATGGGAGGGCTCAAGAGACCCAGTACTTC	CASSEYGRAQETQYF
.	.	TRBV20-1	TRBJ2-7	TGCAGTGCTAGCGCTTCCTACGAGCAGTACTTC	CSASASYEQYF
.	.	TRBV5-1	TRBJ1-5	TGCGCCAGCAGCTTAGACAGTCTAAACTCTAATCAGCCCCAGCATTTT	CASSLDSLNSNQPQHF
.	.	TRBV7-2	TRBJ2-3	TGTGCCAGCAGCTTTCTCGGGGCCAACACAGATACGCAGTATTTT	CASSFLGANTDTQYF
.	once	TRBV11-3	TRBJ2-5	TGTGCCAGCAGCATACCCGGGTCTCAAGAGACCCAGTACTTC	CASSIPGSQETQYF
.	once	TRBV28	TRBJ2-7	TGTGCCAGCACCCCCTCGGCGGGGTCCTACGAGCAGTACTTC	CASTPSAGSYEQYF
.	.	TRBV9	TRBJ1-1	TGTGCCAGCAGCCCAGGGCCGGGGGGCTTAGGGACTGAAGCTTTCTTT	CASSPGPGGLGTEAFF
.	.	TRBV7-9	TRBJ2-2	TGTGCCAGCAGCTTATCGGGACACATAAACACCGGGGAGCTGTTTTTT	CASSLSGHINTGELFF
.	.	TRBV10-1	TRBJ2-6	TGCGCCAGCAGTGACCACGGGCCTGGGGCCAACGTCCTGACTTTC	CASSDHGPGANVLTF
TRBD1	.	TRBV5-4	TRBJ1-1	TGTGCCAGCAGCGAATGGGACAGCATGAACACTGAAGCTTTCTTT	CASSEWDSMNTEAFF
.	.	TRBV5-4	TRBJ2-7	TGTGCCAGCAGCTTGGGCAGGGGTGAGCAGTACTTC	CASSLGRGEQYF
TRBD2	.	TRBV2	TRBJ2-1	TGTGCCAGCAGCGTTAGACTAGCGGGAGACGAGCAGTTCTTC	CASSVRLAGDEQFF
.	.	TRBV6-5	TRBJ2-1	TGTGCCAGCAGTTACCGTAGGACAAGCGCATACAATGAGCAGTTCTTC	CASSYRRTSAYNEQFF
.	.	TRBV7-8	TRBJ2-7	TGTGCCAGCAGCTTCGGGAGATCCCCCCTCTACGAGCAGTACTTC	CASSFGRSPLYEQYF
.	.	TRBV25-1	TRBJ1-4	TGTGCCAGCAGTGAAAGGGCAGAACTTAATGAAAAACTGTTTTTT	CASSERAELNEKLFF
.	few	TRBV7-3	TRBJ2-2	TGTGCCAGCCGACCTTGGACCTTGAACACCGGGGAGCTGTTTTTT	CASRPWTLNTGELFF
.	.	TRBV4-1	TRBJ2-1	TGCGCCAGCAGCCAAGATCTGCTAGATGATGAGCAGTTCTTC	CASSQDLLDDEQFF
.	.	TRBV2	TRBJ1-1	TGTGCCAGCAATGGGGGGCGGGGAACTGAAGCTTTCTTT	CASNGGRGTEAFF
.	once	TRBV5-1	TRBJ2-1	TGCGCCAGCAGCTTGGCGCCGGGGGCGGGATACAATGAGCAGTTCTTC	CASSLAPGAGYNEQFF
TRBD1	.	TRBV9	TRBJ2-1	TGTGCCAGCAGCGTAGGCGGGACAGGGAATAATGAGCAGTTCTTC	CASSVGGTGNNEQFF
.	.	TRBV6-5	TRBJ2-1	TGTGCCAGCAGTTACTCGTCCGGGATCGGCAATGAGCAGTTCTTC	CASSYSSGIGNEQFF
.	.	TRBV11-2	TRBJ2-7	TGTGCCAGCAGCTTAGGCAGGACAACTGAGCAGTACTTC	CASSLGRTTEQYF
.	.	TRBV11-2	TRBJ2-7	TGTGCCAGCAGCTTAGTGCTGGAAGCCTACGAGCAGTACTTC	CASSLVLEAYEQYF
TRBD1	.	TRBV15	TRBJ2-7	TGTGCCACCAGCCTAAGAAGGACAGGGGCCCACGAGCAGTACTTC	CATSLRRTGAHEQYF
.	.	TRBV27	TRBJ1-1	TGTGCCAGCAGTTTTTGGGCAGGAGCCACTGAAGCTTTCTTT	CASSFWAGATEAFF
TRBD1	once	TRBV19	TRBJ2-5	TGTGCCAGTAGTGAGAATATGGGACAGTGGGAGACCCAGTACTTC	CASSENMGQWETQYF
TRBD2	.	TRBV5-6	TRBJ2-2	TGTGCCAGCAGCTTGTTGGTTGCTAGCGGGAGTACCGGGGAGCTGTTTTTT	CASSLLVASGSTGELFF
TRBD1	.	TRBV11-2	TRBJ1-1	TGTGCCAGCAGCTTAGGGGCAGGGGGCTTCGCTGAAGCTTTCTTT	CASSLGAGGFAEAFF
.	.	TRBV5-1	TRBJ2-1	TGCGCCAGCAGATTGGGGGGGGGCGAGCAGTTCTTC	CASRLGGGEQFF
.	.	TRBV2	TRBJ2-2	TGTGCCAGCAGTGAAACCGCTAGCAAGAACACCGGGGAGCTGTTTTTT	CASSETASKNTGELFF
.	.	TRBV7-2	TRBJ2-4	TGTGCCAGCAGCTTAGACGCTAGATCCATTCAGTACTTC	CASSLDARSIQYF
.	few	TRBV29-1	TRBJ2-2	TGCAGCGTTGCAGGGGCCGACACCGGGGAGCTGTTTTTT	CSVAGADTGELFF
TRBD1	once	TRBV13	TRBJ1-1	TGTGCCAGCAGCTTAGCCGGGACAGGGCTCCCTGAAGCTTTCTTT	CASSLAGTGLPEAFF
.	.	TRBV4-1	TRBJ1-5	TGCGCCAGCAGCCGAACGGGGAATCAGCCCCAGCATTTT	CASSRTGNQPQHF
.	.	TRBV25-1	TRBJ2-3	TGTGCCAGCAGTGAATATAATTCTGACGATACGCAGTATTTT	CASSEYNSDDTQYF
TRBD2	.	TRBV28	TRBJ2-7	TGTGCCAGCAACCGACTGCGAGCGGGAGGGGACGAGCAGTACTTC	CASNRLRAGGDEQYF